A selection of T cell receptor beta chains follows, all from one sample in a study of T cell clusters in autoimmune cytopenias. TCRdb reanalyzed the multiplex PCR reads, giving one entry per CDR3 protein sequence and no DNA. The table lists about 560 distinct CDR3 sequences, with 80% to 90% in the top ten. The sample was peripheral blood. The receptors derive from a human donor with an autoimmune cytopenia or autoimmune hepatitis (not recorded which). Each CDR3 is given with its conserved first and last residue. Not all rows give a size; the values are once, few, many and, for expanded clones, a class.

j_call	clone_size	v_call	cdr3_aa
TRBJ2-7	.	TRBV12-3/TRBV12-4	CASTRTGVLYEQYF
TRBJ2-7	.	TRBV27	CASSSVAGGTYEQYF
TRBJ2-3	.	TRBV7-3	CASSLQGGTDTQYF
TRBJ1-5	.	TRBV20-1	CSAISGEDNQPQHF
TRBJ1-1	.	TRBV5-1	CASSLSGLNTEAFF
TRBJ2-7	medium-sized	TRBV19	CASSIVAGGQNEQYF
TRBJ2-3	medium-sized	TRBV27	CASSLRAGIGDTQYF
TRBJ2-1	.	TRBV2	CASRSGLASYNEQFF
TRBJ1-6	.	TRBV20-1	CSAREGGRDYNSPLHF
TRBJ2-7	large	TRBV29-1	CSAGLAGEQYF
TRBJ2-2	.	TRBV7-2	CASSLLREKTGELFF
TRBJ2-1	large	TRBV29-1	CSVGDYNEQFF
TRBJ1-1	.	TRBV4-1	CASSRGPENTEAFF
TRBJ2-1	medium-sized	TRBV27	CASSLWTPGLIPRMDEQFF
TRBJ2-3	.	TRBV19	CASKYIGTDTQYF
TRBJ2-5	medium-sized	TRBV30	CAWGGTVQETQYF
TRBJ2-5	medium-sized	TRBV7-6	CASRPSLSLQETQYF
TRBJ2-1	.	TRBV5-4	CASSSKRDSDEQFF
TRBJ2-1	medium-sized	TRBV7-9	CASSRQGILNEQFF
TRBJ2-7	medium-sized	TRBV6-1	CASSEEDPLAGGKWEQYF
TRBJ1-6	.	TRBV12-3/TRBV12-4	CASSLGALLLHF
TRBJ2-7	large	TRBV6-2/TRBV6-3	CASRPLAGGTYEQYF
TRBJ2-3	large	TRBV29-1	CSATGTGSSDTQYF
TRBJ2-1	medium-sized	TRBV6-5	CASRPTSGRAYGEQFF
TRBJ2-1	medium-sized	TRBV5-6	CASSLRGSEQFF
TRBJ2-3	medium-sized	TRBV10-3	CAISERLAGGPSTDTQYF
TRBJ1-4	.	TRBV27	CASSFWGEEKLFF
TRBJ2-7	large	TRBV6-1	CASSEWGPGYEQYF
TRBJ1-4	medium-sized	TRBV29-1	CSVGWDLQKLFF
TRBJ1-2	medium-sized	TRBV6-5	CASSYSKFSPGGYTF
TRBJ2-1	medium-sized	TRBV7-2	CASSFVLDNEQFF
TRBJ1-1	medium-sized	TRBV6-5	CASRQKGGTNTEAFF
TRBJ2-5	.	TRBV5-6	CASRPGAGGETQYF
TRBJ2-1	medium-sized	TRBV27	CASSFSRGGHNEQFF
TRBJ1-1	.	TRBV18	CASSPARGAFF
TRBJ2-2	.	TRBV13	CASRPTSGRNTGELFF
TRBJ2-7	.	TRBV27	CASSLSGPPGWVGEQYF
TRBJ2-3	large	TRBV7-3	CASSPAGTARNTQYF
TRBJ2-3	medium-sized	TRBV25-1	CASSELSGGARGTDTQYF
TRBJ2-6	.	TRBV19	CASSIYKVSSGANVLTF
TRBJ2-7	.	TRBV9	CASSKTGGTGSYEQYF